The 6 T cell receptor beta chains reported below all come from one sample, sequenced in a study of T-cell reconstitution after alpha-beta-depleted transplantation in children. The TCRbeta library was prepared with unique molecular identifiers. Each CDR3 protein gets one entry after TCRdb re-called the PCR reads with MiXCR. The sample holds about 400,000 distinct CDR3 sequences, roughly 20% seen once. The sample was PBMCs from the stem cell graft donor, taken from the stem cell graft. The receptor set was obtained from a human donor who donated a stem cell graft to a child with acute myeloid leukemia.

V and J are TRBV24-1 and TRBJ2-5; D possibly corresponds to TRBD2 (5 bases). Per germline, CDR1 KGHDR and CDR2 SFDVKD. The CDR3 contains 12 residues. V lost 3 bases, J lost 7 bases, and 8 bases lay in between. In DNA form, the CDR3 reads TGTGCCACCAGTGATCTAACTAGGACCCAGTACTTC. Protein sequence: CATSDLTRTQYF.

This sequence joins TRBV7-9 and TRBJ2-2; D gene unclear. The germline CDR1 and CDR2 sequences are SEHNR and FQNEAQ (reference sequence). V was pared by 7 bases and J by 6 bases, with 15 bases between. CDR3 size: 14 residues. The CDR3 sequence is CASTKFSDPGELFF. CDR3 in DNA: TGTGCCAGCACCAAATTCAGCGATCCCGGGGAGCTGTTTTTT.

This clonotype was recorded a few times. The chain joins TRBV20-1 to TRBJ2-5; 11 bases are shared with TRBD1. V was clipped by 4 bases and J by 1 base; unmatched bases: 5. The germline V gene has CDR1 DFQATT and CDR2 SNEGSKA (reference sequence). There are 15 residues in the CDR3. CDR3 in amino acids: CSAIRGTGGQETQYF. CDR3 bases: TGCAGTGCTATCCGTGGGACAGGGGGCCAAGAGACCCAGTACTTC.

This chain connects TRBV27 to TRBJ2-7; TRBD2 aligns across 7 bases. The CDR3 consists of 15 residues. CDR1 is MNHEY and CDR2 is SMNVEV in the germline V gene (reference sequence). Losses at the gene ends were 5 bases for V and 2 bases for J; bases not matched to a gene: 9. Written as DNA, the CDR3 is TGTGCCAGCAGTCTGGACCCCCGGGGGGCCTACGAGCAGTACTTC. Its protein product is CASSLDPRGAYEQYF.

This clonotype was observed many times. CDR3 sequence reads: CASRGFNEQFF. The DNA for the CDR3 is TGTGCCAGCAGAGGGTTCAATGAGCAGTTCTTC. The V gene is TRBV12-3 or TRBV12-4, the J gene TRBJ2-1; unclear D gene. The V end lost 6 bases, the J end lost 6 bases, and 6 bases lay between the germline ends. This CDR3 contains 11 residues.

The V and J genes are TRBV20-1 and TRBJ2-1, with 10 bases matching TRBD2. After removal of 3 bases from V and 0 bases from J, the junction contained 5 bases not matched to a gene. This CDR3 has 16 amino acids. From germline, CDR1 is DFQATT and CDR2 SNEGSKA (reference sequence). CDR3 nucleotide sequence: TGCAGTGCTAGGGGTTGGACTAGCGGCTCCTACAATGAGCAGTTCTTC. It yields the protein CSARGWTSGSYNEQFF.